These 18 T cell receptor beta chains were all obtained from the same sample, sequenced in a study of CD8 T cells in Susac syndrome. RNA amounts of 0.5 to 1 ug underwent reverse transcription with random hexamers. TCRdb passed the immunoSEQ multiplex PCR reads through MiXCR, listing each CDR3 protein once. The data hold about 180,000 distinct CDR3 sequences, with 90% to 95% observed a single time. Sequences were obtained from CD4+ T cells from PBMCs. The receptors were gathered from a human donor with Susac syndrome.

The chain recombines TRBV20-1 with TRBJ2-2; 11 bases are a match to TRBD1. The CDR3 loop spans 15 amino acids. Germline CDR1 reads DFQATT; CDR2 reads SNEGSKA (reference sequence). With V trimmed by 1 base and J by 3 bases, 1 base remained unmatched. The CDR3 here is CSARGGQGDTGELFF. CDR3 DNA: TGCAGTGCTAGAGGGGGACAGGGGGACACCGGGGAGCTGTTTTTT.

CDR3 nucleotide sequence: TGTGCCAGCATCTCGGGACAGGGCCTGAGTCAGCCCCAGCATTTT. Encoded protein: CASISGQGLSQPQHF. The chain links TRBV28 to TRBJ1-5, with 9 bases aligning to TRBD1. This CDR3 spans 15 amino acids. The J segment lost 6 bases and the V segment lost 7 bases, leaving 10 bases of the junction unmatched. Germline CDR1 and CDR2: MDHEN and SYDVKM.

The chain couples TRBV25-1 to TRBJ2-1, with D perhaps matching TRBD2 (7 bases). CDR3 size: 15 residues. CDR1 MGHDK and CDR2 SYGVNS come from the germline V gene. V lost 3 bases, J lost 6 bases, and 15 bases lay in between. CDR3 region: CASSDSGTLSNEQFF. The CDR3 region has the DNA TGTGCCAGCAGTGACAGCGGGACACTCTCCAATGAGCAGTTCTTC.

V gene TRBV11-2 combines with J gene TRBJ2-1; D not resolved. The germline V gene has CDR1 SGHAT and CDR2 FQNNGV. Trimming left V 3 bases short and J 0 bases short, with 6 bases between. CDR3 length: 14 amino acids. CDR3: CASSFLSSYNEQFF. The DNA of the CDR3 is TGTGCCAGCAGCTTTCTTAGCTCCTACAATGAGCAGTTCTTC.

This chain joins TRBV10-3 and TRBJ2-7; 11 nucleotides align to TRBD1. The CDR3 extends over 18 amino acids. Germline-derived CDR1 and CDR2 are ENHRY and SYGVKD. Germline trimming cut 3 bases from V and 2 bases from J; bases unmatched to any gene: 12. This CDR3 reads CAISDSPGVGQGAYEQYF. The CDR3, as DNA: TGTGCCATCAGTGACTCGCCAGGGGTGGGACAGGGGGCCTACGAGCAGTACTTC.

V usage is TRBV23-1 and J usage is TRBJ1-4; 7 nucleotides match TRBD1. TRBV23-1 is placed among ORFs of uncertain function. V lost 8 bases and J lost 8; bases outside the gene matches: 23. This CDR3 region has 18 residues. Here the CDR3 reads CASLSRQGRFVHCEKLFF. DNA for the CDR3: TGCGCCAGCCTATCAAGACAGGGACGGTTCGTACACTGCGAAAAACTGTTTTTT.

The chain combines TRBV30 with TRBJ1-2; D is undetermined. With 2 bases removed from V and 3 bases from J, the gap between germline ends came to 13 bases. Germline lookup yields CDR1 GTSNPN and CDR2 SVGIG (reference sequence). The CDR3 runs to 14 residues. The CDR3 loop is CAWSRTGRDYGYTF. The CDR3, as DNA: TGTGCCTGGAGTCGAACCGGTCGTGACTATGGCTACACCTTC.

The genes are TRBV18 and TRBJ2-7, with 9 bases matching TRBD1. The junction had 15 bases not matched to a gene; V was cut back by 5 bases and J by 7 bases. Germline CDR1 and CDR2: KGHSH and LQKENI. The CDR3 loop spans 16 amino acids. The CDR3 nucleotides are TGTGCCAGCTCAACTACCGGGACAGGGTCCCTTGGGGAGCAGTACTTC. This codes for CASSTTGTGSLGEQYF. Full variable domain (remainder filled in from reference TRBV18 and TRBJ2-7): NAGVMQNPRHLVRRRGQEARLRCSPMKGHSHVYWYRQLPEEGLKFMVYLQKENIIDESGMPKERFSAEFPKEGPSILRIQQVVRGDSAAYFCASSTTGTGSLGEQYFGPGTRLTVT.

The table lists this clonotype with a count of one. V usage is TRBV12-3 or TRBV12-4 and J usage is TRBJ1-1, with D tentatively TRBD1 (5 bases). CDR3 size: 15 residues. V lost 5 bases and J 0 bases, leaving 13 bases between the germline ends. CDR3 sequence: CASSHDTGMNTEAFF. CDR3 sequence (DNA): TGTGCCAGCAGTCACGATACAGGTATGAACACTGAAGCTTTCTTT.

This chain uses TRBV7-9 with TRBJ1-1, with 8 bases fitting TRBD1. Trimming at V came to 5 bases and at J to 11 bases, leaving 4 bases not matched to a gene. This CDR3 comprises 11 residues. Germline V gene data show CDR1 as SEHNR and CDR2 as FQNEAQ (reference sequence). The DNA of the CDR3 is TGTGCCAGCAGCCGGACAGGGTATGCTTTCTTT. Encoded protein: CASSRTGYAFF.

This chain links TRBV28 with TRBJ2-7; no clear D gene. Germline V lookup: CDR1 MDHEN, CDR2 SYDVKM. The V gene lost 4 bases and the J gene lost 0 bases, with 13 bases spanning the gap. CDR3 length: 15 amino acids. The CDR3 coding sequence is TGTGCCAGCAGTTCAGACGTAATTAGCTCCTACGAGCAGTACTTC. It translates to CASSSDVISSYEQYF.

The CDR3 is CASSQRSGHWSGELFF. For the CDR3, the DNA is TGTGCCAGCAGCCAACGCTCGGGACATTGGAGCGGGGAGCTGTTTTTT. This sequence joins TRBV14 and TRBJ2-2, with D tentatively TRBD1 (6 bases). With 2 bases removed from V and 7 bases from J, the gap between germline ends came to 17 bases. The CDR3 is made up of 16 amino acids. Germline loops: CDR1 SGHDN, CDR2 FVKESK. The variable domain in full, with the rest retrieved from reference TRBV14 and TRBJ2-2, is EAGVTQFPSHSVIEKGQTVTLRCDPISGHDNLYWYRRVMGKEIKFLLHFVKESKQDESGMPNNRFLAERTGGTYSTLKVQPAELEDSGVYFCASSQRSGHWSGELFFGEGSRLTVL.

This chain joins TRBV9 and TRBJ1-3; D uncertain. Germline V gene lookup returns CDR1 SGDLS and CDR2 YYNGEE. CDR3 length: 14 amino acids. V was clipped by 7 bases and J by 4 bases, with 15 bases between them. CDR3 sequence reads: CASGEGNSGNTIYF. CDR3 in DNA: TGTGCCAGCGGCGAGGGTAACTCGGGAAACACCATATATTTT.

This sequence joins TRBV20-1 and TRBJ2-5; 11 positions agree with TRBD2. Losses at the gene ends were 4 bases for V and 4 bases for J; bases not matched to a gene: 11. This CDR3 is built from 16 residues. Germline-derived CDR1 and CDR2 are DFQATT and SNEGSKA (reference sequence). CDR3 sequence (DNA): TGCAGTGCTATCCCGATTACTAGCGGGAGAGGAGAGACCCAGTACTTC. This sequence encodes CSAIPITSGRGETQYF.

The chain joins TRBV19 to TRBJ1-2; possible D gene TRBD1, 5 bases. CDR1 is LNHDA, CDR2 SQIVND, per germline (reference sequence). V was trimmed by 4 bases and J by 0 bases, leaving 9 bases between them. The CDR3 runs to 14 residues. CDR3 in amino acids: CASSNKGTNYGYTF. Here the CDR3 DNA reads TGTGCCAGTAGTAATAAGGGGACTAACTATGGCTACACCTTC.

The rearrangement joins TRBV14 to TRBJ2-7; 8 nucleotides align to TRBD1. The V and J ends lost 1 base and 7 bases, in that order; junction bases with no gene match: 6. Per germline, CDR1 SGHDN and CDR2 FVKESK. CDR3 length: 14 residues. CDR3 protein: CASSQGQGLGEQYF. The CDR3 coding sequence is TGTGCCAGCAGCCAAGGACAGGGGCTAGGGGAGCAGTACTTC.

CDR3 sequence reads: CASSLAIGDEQYF. The CDR3 bases are TGTGCCAGCAGCTTAGCAATCGGAGACGAGCAGTACTTC. V usage is TRBV7-2 and J usage is TRBJ2-7; no clear D gene. The CDR3 loop spans 13 amino acids. Per germline, CDR1 SGHTA and CDR2 FQGNSA. With 0 bases removed from V and 5 bases from J, the gap between germline ends came to 8 bases.

The chain combines TRBV5-4 with TRBJ1-2; the D is unclear. Between the trimmed V and J ends, which lost 0 bases and 3 bases, there was a span of 9 bases. Germline V gene data show CDR1 as SGHNT and CDR2 as YYREEE (reference sequence). CDR3 length equals 14 residues. Written as DNA, the CDR3 is TGTGCCAGCAGCTTGGAACGGTCTGACTATGGCTACACCTTC. Residues: CASSLERSDYGYTF.